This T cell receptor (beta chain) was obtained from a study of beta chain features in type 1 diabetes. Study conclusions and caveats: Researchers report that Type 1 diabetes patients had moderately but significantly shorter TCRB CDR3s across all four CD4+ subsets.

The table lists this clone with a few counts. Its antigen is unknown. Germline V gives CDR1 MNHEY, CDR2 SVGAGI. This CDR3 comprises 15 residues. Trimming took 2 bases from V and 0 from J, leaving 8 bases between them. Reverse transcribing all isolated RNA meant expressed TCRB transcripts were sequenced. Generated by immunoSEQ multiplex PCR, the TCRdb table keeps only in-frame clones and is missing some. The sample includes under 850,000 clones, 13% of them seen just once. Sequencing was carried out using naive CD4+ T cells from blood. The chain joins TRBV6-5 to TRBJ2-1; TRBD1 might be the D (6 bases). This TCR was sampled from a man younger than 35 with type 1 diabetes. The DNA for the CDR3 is TGTGCCAGCAGTTACACAGGGAGCTCCTACAATGAGCAGTTCTTC. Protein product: CASSYTGSSYNEQFF.